This record concerns one T cell receptor (beta chain) sequence. These data come from a study of control samples from healthy donors and cancer patients. The CDR3 is made up of 14 amino acids. Germline lookup yields CDR1 MGHDK and CDR2 SYGVNS. V lost 7 bases, J lost 6 bases, and 18 bases lay in between. Produced via immunoSEQ multiplex PCR; TCRdb's table is partial and in-frame only. The profile shows some 130,000 clones, approximately 90% of them singletons. The chain recombines TRBV25-1 with TRBJ1-2; D is possibly TRBD1 (6 bases). The receptor comes from a man aged 35 to 55 in good health. Sequenced input: blood. The DNA for the CDR3 is TGTGCCAGCATCGGTATCGGGGGCGTGGATGGCTACACCTTC. Residues: CASIGIGGVDGYTF.